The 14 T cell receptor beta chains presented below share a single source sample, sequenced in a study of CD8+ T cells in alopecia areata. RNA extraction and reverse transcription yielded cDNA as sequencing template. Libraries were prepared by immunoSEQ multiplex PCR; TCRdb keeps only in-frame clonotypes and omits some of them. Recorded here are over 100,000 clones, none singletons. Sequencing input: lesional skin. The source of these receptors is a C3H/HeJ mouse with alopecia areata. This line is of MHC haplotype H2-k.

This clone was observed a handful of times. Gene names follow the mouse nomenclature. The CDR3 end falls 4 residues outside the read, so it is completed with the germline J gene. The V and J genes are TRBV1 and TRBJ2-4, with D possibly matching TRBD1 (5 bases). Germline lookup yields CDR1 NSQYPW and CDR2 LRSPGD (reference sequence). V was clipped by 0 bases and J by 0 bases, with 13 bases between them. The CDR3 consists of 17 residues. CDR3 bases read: TGCACCTGCAGTGCAGAGAGGGGAAGAGATAGTCAAAAC. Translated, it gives CTCSAERGRDSQN. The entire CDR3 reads CTCSAERGRDSQNTLYF.

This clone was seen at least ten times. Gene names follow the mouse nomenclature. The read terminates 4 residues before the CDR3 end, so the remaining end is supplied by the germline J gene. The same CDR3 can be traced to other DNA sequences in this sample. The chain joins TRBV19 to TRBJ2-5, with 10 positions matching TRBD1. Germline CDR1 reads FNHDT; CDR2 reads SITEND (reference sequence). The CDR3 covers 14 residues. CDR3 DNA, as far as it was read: TGTGCCAGCAGTATAGGGGACAGGGGAGAC. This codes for CASSIGDRGD. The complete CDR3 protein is CASSIGDRGDTQYF.

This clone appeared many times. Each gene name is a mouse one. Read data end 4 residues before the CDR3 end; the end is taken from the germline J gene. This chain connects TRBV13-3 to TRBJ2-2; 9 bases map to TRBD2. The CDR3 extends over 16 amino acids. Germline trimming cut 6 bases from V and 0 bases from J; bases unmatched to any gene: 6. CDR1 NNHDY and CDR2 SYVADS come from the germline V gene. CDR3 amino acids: CASNPRLGANTGQLYF. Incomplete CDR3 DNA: TGTGCCAGCAACCCTAGACTGGGGGCAAACACCGGG.

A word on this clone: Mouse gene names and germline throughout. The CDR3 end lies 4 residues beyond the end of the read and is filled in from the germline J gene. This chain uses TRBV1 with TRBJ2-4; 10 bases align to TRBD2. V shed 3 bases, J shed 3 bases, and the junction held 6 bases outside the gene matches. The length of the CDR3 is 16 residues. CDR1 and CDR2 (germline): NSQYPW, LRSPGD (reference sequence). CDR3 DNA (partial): TGCACCTGCAGTGCGGGACTGGGGATTTGGCAAAAC. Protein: CTCSAGLGIWQN. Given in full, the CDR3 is CTCSAGLGIWQNTLYF.

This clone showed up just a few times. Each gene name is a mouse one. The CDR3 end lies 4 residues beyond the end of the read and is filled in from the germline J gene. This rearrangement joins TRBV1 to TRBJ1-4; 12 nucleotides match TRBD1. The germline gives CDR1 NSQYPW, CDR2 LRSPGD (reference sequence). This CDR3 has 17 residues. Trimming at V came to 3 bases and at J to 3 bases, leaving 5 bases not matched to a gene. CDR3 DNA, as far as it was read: TGCACCTGCAGTGCCCCGGGACAGGGGGCTGCCAACGAA. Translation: CTCSAPGQGAANE. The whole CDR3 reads CTCSAPGQGAANERLFF.

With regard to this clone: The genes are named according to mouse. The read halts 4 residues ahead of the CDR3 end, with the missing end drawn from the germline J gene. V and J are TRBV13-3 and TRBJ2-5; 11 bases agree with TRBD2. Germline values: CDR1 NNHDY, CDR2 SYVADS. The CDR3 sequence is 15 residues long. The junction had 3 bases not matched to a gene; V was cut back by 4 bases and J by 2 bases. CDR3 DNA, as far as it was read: TGTGCCAGCAGTCTGGGACTGGGGGCCCAAGAC. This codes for CASSLGLGAQD. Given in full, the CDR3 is CASSLGLGAQDTQYF.

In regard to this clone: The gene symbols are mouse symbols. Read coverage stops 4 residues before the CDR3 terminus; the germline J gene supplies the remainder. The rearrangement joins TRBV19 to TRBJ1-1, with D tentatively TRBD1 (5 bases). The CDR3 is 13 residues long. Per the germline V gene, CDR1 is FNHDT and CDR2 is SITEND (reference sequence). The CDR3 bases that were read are TGTGCCAGCAGTATGGGGGGGACGGGA. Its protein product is CASSMGGTG. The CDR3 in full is CASSMGGTGEVFF.

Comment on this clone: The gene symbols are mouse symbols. Partial CDR3 DNA: TGTGCCAGCAGTGCGATGGGACAGGGGGCAGAA. Translated, it gives CASSAMGQGAE. In full, the CDR3 reads CASSAMGQGAETLYF. This rearrangement joins TRBV13-1 to TRBJ2-3; 10 positions match TRBD1. The read is 4 residues too short to cover the CDR3 end, so that end is filled in from the germline J gene. CDR1 NSHNY and CDR2 SYGAGN come from the germline V gene. CDR3 length: 15 amino acids. Trimming removed 3 bases from V and 3 bases from J; junction bases left unmatched: 4.

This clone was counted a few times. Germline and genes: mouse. CDR3 sequence reads: CASSVGGRRTEVFF. CDR3 DNA, as far as it was read: TGTGCCAGCAGTGTTGGGGGGCGCCGCACA. The V gene is TRBV13-3, the J gene TRBJ1-1; D is possibly TRBD1 (6 bases). From the germline J gene comes the end of the CDR3, since the read stops 4 residues before it. CDR3 size: 14 residues. The germline V gene has CDR1 NNHDY and CDR2 SYVADS. Trimming removed 3 bases from V and 4 bases from J, with 13 bases in between.

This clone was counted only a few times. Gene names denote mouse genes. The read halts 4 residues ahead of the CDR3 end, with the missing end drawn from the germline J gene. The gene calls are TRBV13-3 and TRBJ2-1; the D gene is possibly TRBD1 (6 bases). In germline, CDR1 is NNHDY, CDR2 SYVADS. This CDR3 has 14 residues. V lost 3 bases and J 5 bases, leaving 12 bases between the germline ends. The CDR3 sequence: CASSGAGANAEQFF. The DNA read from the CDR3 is TGTGCCAGCAGTGGGGCAGGGGCGAATGCT.

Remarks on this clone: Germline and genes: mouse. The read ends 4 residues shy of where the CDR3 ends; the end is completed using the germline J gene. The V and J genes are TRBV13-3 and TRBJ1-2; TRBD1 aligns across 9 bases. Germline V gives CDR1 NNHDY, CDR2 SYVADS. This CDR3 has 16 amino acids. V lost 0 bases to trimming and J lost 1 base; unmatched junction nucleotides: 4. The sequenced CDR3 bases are TGTGCCAGCAGTGATGCATTGGGACAGGGAAACTCC. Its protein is CASSDALGQGNS. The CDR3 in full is CASSDALGQGNSDYTF.

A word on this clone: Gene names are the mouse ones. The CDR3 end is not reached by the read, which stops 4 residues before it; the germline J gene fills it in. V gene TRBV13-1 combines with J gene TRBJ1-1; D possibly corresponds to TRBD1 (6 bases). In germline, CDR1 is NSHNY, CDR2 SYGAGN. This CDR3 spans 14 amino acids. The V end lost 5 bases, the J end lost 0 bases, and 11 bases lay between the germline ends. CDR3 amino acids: CASRPGQSNTEVFF. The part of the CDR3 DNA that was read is TGTGCCAGCAGACCGGGACAATCAAACACA.

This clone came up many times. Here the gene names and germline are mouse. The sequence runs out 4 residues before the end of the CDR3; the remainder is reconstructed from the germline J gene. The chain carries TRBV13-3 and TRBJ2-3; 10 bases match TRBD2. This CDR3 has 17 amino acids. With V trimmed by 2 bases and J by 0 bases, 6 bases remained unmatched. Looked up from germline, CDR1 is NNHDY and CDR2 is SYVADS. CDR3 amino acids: CASSDLTGGSSAETLYF. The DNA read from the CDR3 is TGTGCCAGCAGTGACCTGACTGGGGGGAGTAGTGCAGAA.

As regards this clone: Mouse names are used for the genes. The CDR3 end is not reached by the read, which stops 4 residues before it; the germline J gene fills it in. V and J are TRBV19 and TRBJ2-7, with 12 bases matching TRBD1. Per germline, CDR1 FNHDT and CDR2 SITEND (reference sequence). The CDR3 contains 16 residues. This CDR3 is CASSIEGTGGADEQYF. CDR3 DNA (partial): TGTGCCAGCAGTATAGAGGGGACAGGGGGCGCGGAT.